The source of this T cell receptor (beta chain) is a study of blood T cell repertoires in COVID-19. The CDR3 has 12 residues. Germline CDR1 reads SGDLS; CDR2 reads YYNGEE. The V end lost 6 bases, the J end lost 5 bases, and 9 bases lay between the germline ends. Per the authors' pipeline: Estimated nucleated cell counts came from reference gene primer amplification. Assay used: immunoSEQ multiplex PCR; TCRdb lists only in-frame clones, some missing. The DNA gave D and trimming, while V, J and clone size come from that table. The sample comprises 250,000 to 300,000 clones, 75% to 90% of which are singletons, and under 15% rests with the top ten. Seattle cases were enrolled at active infection and followed longitudinally.

The material sequenced was peripheral blood. This rearrangement joins TRBV9 to TRBJ2-1; unclear D gene. The receptor was isolated from a woman aged 70 to 79 with COVID-19, enrolled during active disease. As DNA, the CDR3 is TGTGCCAGCACGGGTGTTAACAATGAGCAGTTCTTC. Translating gives CASTGVNNEQFF. The complete variable domain, with remaining parts taken from reference TRBV9 and TRBJ2-1, reads DSGVTQTPKHLITATGQRVTLRCSPRSGDLSVYWYQQSLDQGLQFLIQYYNGEERAKGNILERFSAQQFPDLHSELNLSSLELGDSALYFCASTGVNNEQFFGPGTRLTVL.